These 11 T cell receptor beta chains were sequenced from one sample in a study of PD-L1 blockade in urothelial cancer. Only in-frame clones appear in the TCRdb table, and some are missing; sequencing was by immunoSEQ multiplex PCR. Here the sample spans around 110,000 clones, around 89% being singletons. This sample's time point: peripheral blood 6 weeks after treatment start. Here the sequenced sample was PBMCs, taken around atezolizumab (anti-PD-L1) treatment. Receptors were obtained from a man aged 55-75 years with urothelial cancer.

The chain carries TRBV5-4 and TRBJ1-1; D gene uncertain. CDR1 and CDR2 from the germline V gene are SGHNT and YYREEE (reference sequence). V was shortened by 0 bases and J by 5 bases, with 8 bases between the two germline ends. The CDR3 covers 13 residues. The CDR3 DNA follows: TGTGCCAGCAGCTTGGCGGACTCGACTGAAGCTTTCTTT. The encoded protein is CASSLADSTEAFF.

The chain couples TRBV11-1 to TRBJ1-2; TRBD1 aligns across 8 bases. Germline lookup yields CDR1 SGHAT and CDR2 FQDESV (reference sequence). V shed 5 bases, J shed 5 bases, and the junction held 10 bases outside the gene matches. This CDR3 is 15 amino acids long. For the CDR3, the DNA is TGTGCCAGCAGCCCCAAGACAGGGGTACGGTATGGCTACACCTTC. This encodes CASSPKTGVRYGYTF.

The chain carries TRBV7-9 and TRBJ1-1, with D tentatively TRBD1 (5 bases). Trimming stripped 0 bases from V and 5 bases from J, with 16 bases between. Germline V gene data show CDR1 as SEHNR and CDR2 as FQNEAQ (reference sequence). CDR3 length equals 16 residues. CDR3 coding DNA: TGTGCCAGCAGCTTAGCCTTCGACAGCCGGGGGACTGAAGCTTTCTTT. It yields the protein CASSLAFDSRGTEAFF.

This clone was counted a few times. The V and J genes are TRBV5-5 and TRBJ1-1, with D perhaps matching TRBD1 (6 bases). Germline V gene sequence: CDR1 SGHKS, CDR2 YYEKEE (reference sequence). The CDR3 sequence is 12 residues long. V shed 0 bases and J shed 12 bases, with 12 bases lying between them. CDR3 residues: CASSLGQVVTFF. The CDR3 DNA sequence: TGTGCCAGCAGCTTGGGACAGGTCGTAACTTTCTTT. Full variable domain (rest looked up from reference TRBV5-5 and TRBJ1-1): DAGVTQSPTHLIKTRGQQVTLRCSPISGHKSVSWYQQVLGQGPQFIFQYYEKEERGRGNFPDRFSARQFPNYSSELNVNALLLGDSALYLCASSLGQVVTFFGQGTRLTVV.

J is TRBJ1-5 and V is TRBV28; tentatively, D is TRBD1 (5 bases). The V and J ends lost 11 bases and 7 bases respectively, with 15 bases between them. The CDR3 has 12 amino acids. Germline CDR1 is MDHEN and CDR2 is SYDVKM. CDR3 nucleotide sequence: TGTGCCTCTACGGGGGGGAGGCAGCCCCAGCATTTT. Translated, it gives CASTGGRQPQHF.

The chain has TRBV7-2 and TRBJ1-2; D remains unclear. Germline V lookup: CDR1 SGHTA, CDR2 FQGNSA. Trimming took off 2 bases at V and 2 bases at J, with 9 bases between the two ends. This CDR3 contains 14 residues. The CDR3 DNA is TGTGCCAGCAGCTTATCGTACTCAAACTATGGCTACACCTTC. As protein: CASSLSYSNYGYTF.

The CDR3 here is CASSLPRATDTQYF. The CDR3 bases are TGTGCCAGCAGTCTTCCTAGAGCTACAGATACGCAGTATTTT. This chain uses TRBV28 with TRBJ2-3; D is unclear. Trimming took 5 bases from V and 3 from J, leaving 12 bases between them. The CDR3 spans 14 residues. The germline V gene encodes CDR1 MDHEN and CDR2 SYDVKM.

This chain joins TRBV6-5 and TRBJ2-2, with D perhaps TRBD1 (5 bases). Trimming removed 6 bases from V and 3 bases from J, with 11 bases in between. The CDR3 runs 14 residues. Germline CDR1 is MNHEY and CDR2 is SVGAGI. The CDR3 DNA reads TGTGCCAGCAGGGCTGACAGATACACCGGGGAGCTGTTTTTT. Encoded protein: CASRADRYTGELFF.

The J gene is TRBJ2-7, the V gene TRBV2; 7 bases map to TRBD1. This CDR3 has 12 residues. Looked up from germline, CDR1 is SNHLY and CDR2 is FYNNEI. J lost 4 bases, V lost 6 bases, and 3 bases had no gene match. Here the CDR3 DNA reads TGTGCCAGCAGGACAGGGATATACGAGCAGTACTTC. Translated: CASRTGIYEQYF.

This chain links TRBV19 with TRBJ2-2; D ambiguous. Germline CDR1 and CDR2: LNHDA and SQIVND (reference sequence). Trimming cost V 7 bases and J 3 bases, with 12 bases left between them. This CDR3 is built from 14 residues. CDR3 protein: CASTIHGDTGELFF. CDR3 DNA sequence: TGTGCCAGTACCATCCACGGAGACACCGGGGAGCTGTTTTTT.

J is TRBJ2-1 and V is TRBV19; 8 bases are shared with TRBD2. Trimming took 5 bases from V and 2 from J; bases not matched to a gene: 8. Germline V gene sequence: CDR1 LNHDA, CDR2 SQIVND (reference sequence). The CDR3 totals 16 residues. The CDR3 nucleotides read TGTGCCAGTAGTTCTGCGGGGGGCTCCGCCTACAATGAGCAGTTCTTC. Amino acids: CASSSAGGSAYNEQFF.